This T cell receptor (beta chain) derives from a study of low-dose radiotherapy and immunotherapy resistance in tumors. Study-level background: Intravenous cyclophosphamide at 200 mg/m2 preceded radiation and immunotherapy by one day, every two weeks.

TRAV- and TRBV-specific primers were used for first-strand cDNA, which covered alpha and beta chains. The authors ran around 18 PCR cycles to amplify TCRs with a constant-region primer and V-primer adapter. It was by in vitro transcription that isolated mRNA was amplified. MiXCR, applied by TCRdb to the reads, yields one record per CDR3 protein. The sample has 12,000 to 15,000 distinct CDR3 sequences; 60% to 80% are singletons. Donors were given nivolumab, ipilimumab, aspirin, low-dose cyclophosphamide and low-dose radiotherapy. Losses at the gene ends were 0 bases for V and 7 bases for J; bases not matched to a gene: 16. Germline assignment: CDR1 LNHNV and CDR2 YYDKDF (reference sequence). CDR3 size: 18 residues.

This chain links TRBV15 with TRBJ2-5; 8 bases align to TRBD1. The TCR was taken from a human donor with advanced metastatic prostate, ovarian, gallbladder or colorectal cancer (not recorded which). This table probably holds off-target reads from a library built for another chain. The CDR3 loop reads CATSRDQFVTGAFGTQYF. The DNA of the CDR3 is TGTGCCACCAGCAGAGATCAGTTTGTGACAGGGGCGTTTGGGACCCAGTACTTC.